Included here is one T cell receptor beta chain sequence, with context. Its antigen is undetermined. CDR3 length equals 18 residues. Trimming shortened V by 2 bases and J by 2 bases, and 18 bases separated the two germline ends. Germline V CDR1 and CDR2: WSHSY, SAAADI. The record originates from a study of T cells in localized non-small cell lung cancer. Study outcomes and limitations: Uninvolved adjacent lung had more T cell clonality than any other tissue, topping tumor.

Clones were sequenced by immunoSEQ multiplex PCR, and TCRdb holds only the in-frame ones, with some missing. The data hold under 150,000 clones, with more than 70% observed a single time. The TCR was taken from a female donor older than 55 with stage I lung adenocarcinoma. The sequencing here drew on peripheral blood, taken before any cancer treatment. The gene calls are TRBV10-2 and TRBJ2-2; possible D gene TRBD2, 5 bases. In DNA, the CDR3 is TGCGCCAGCAGTGAGCGCCCCCCGACAAGCGGAAACACCGGGGAGCTGTTTTTT. Translation: CASSERPPTSGNTGELFF.